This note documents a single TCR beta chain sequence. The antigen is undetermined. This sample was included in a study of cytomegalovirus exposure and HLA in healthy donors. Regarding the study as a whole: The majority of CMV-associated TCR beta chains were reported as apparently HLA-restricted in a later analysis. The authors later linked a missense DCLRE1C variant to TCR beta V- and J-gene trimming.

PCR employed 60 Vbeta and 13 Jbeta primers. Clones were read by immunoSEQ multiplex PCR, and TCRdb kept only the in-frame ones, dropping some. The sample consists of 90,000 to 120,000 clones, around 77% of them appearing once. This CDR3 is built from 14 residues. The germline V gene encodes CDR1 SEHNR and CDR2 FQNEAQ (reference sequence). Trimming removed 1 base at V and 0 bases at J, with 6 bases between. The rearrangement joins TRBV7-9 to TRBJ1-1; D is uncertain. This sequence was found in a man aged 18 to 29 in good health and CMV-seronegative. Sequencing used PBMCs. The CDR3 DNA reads TGTGCCAGCAGCTTAGAAGCCATGAACACTGAAGCTTTCTTT. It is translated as CASSLEAMNTEAFF. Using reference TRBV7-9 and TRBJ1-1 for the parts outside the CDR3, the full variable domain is DTGVSQNPRHKITKRGQNVTFRCDPISEHNRLYWYRQTLGQGPEFLTYFQNEAQLEKSRLLSDRFSAERPKGSFSTLEIQRTEQGDSAMYLCASSLEAMNTEAFFGQGTRLTVV.